This T cell receptor beta chain originates from a study of T cell repertoires in cytomegalovirus infection. Looking at the study overall: Newly reported HLA-C-restricted and thoroughly characterized HLA-B-restricted CMV epitopes were employed. The public TCR beta signatures pointed to both CMV infection and matching HLA type. Study conclusions and caveats: Dominating the ex vivo response were TCR beta clonotypes that were CMV-specific and HLA-C-restricted. Based on cumulative public TCR beta family frequency, carriers of CMV plus the relevant HLA were identified.

TCRdb recomputed calls from the reads with MiXCR, one row per CDR3 protein. Of hundreds of thousands of distinct CDR3 sequences detected, roughly 36% appear once; the ten largest clones hold around a sixth. The CDR3 contains 14 residues. V was clipped by 6 bases and J by 3 bases; unmatched bases: 6. Regarding this clonotype: The antigen remains unidentified.

The specimen was cultured PBMCs, collected from culture after CMV antigen stimulation. V and J are TRBV12-3 or TRBV12-4 and TRBJ2-7, with 9 bases matching TRBD2. The receptor was derived from a human donor in good health (CMV status not recorded). Some clones in this sample may be carry-over from other donors' samples. CDR3 coding DNA: TGTGCCAGCAGGGTAGCGGGGGCACACTACGAGCAGTACTTC. Translation: CASRVAGAHYEQYF.